Below are 15 T cell receptor beta chains sequenced from a single sample in a study of a mutant IDH1 vaccine in newly diagnosed glioma. Time point noted: week 23, last vaccination. Vaccination comprised doses that each held 300 ug of mutant IDH1 20-mer peptide, plus topical imiquimod. The antigens these receptors bind are not known. Clones were read by immunoSEQ multiplex PCR, and TCRdb kept only the in-frame ones, dropping some. The table has around 54,000 clones, around 86% seen once. The starting material was PBMCs, obtained from a glioma patient whose treatment included an IDH1 peptide vaccine. Every receptor here comes from a man aged 35 to 55 with glioma.

The rearrangement uses TRBV7-6 and TRBJ2-3; D unresolved. V was shortened by 1 base and J by 4 bases, with 6 bases between the two germline ends. Germline CDR1 and CDR2: SGHVS and FNYEAQ. The CDR3 runs to 13 residues. The CDR3 loop is CASSLGGPDTQYF. The CDR3 bases are TGTGCCAGCAGCTTAGGAGGACCAGATACGCAGTATTTT.

The chain carries TRBV10-3 and TRBJ2-1, with D uncertain. CDR3 length: 11 amino acids. Trimming took off 7 bases at V and 3 bases at J, with 4 bases between the two ends. Germline V lookup: CDR1 ENHRY, CDR2 SYGVKD. CDR3 in amino acids: CAITNYNEQFF. CDR3 nucleotide sequence: TGTGCCATCACGAACTACAATGAGCAGTTCTTC.

In DNA, the CDR3 is TGTGCCAGCAGTCCCGGAGGGGGAACTGAAGCTTTCTTT. Translated: CASSPGGGTEAFF. The chain uses TRBV2 and TRBJ1-1; TRBD1 might be the D (6 bases). Per the germline V gene, CDR1 is SNHLY and CDR2 is FYNNEI. V was trimmed by 5 bases and J by 5 bases, leaving 12 bases between them. This CDR3 is built from 13 residues.

This sequence joins TRBV15 and TRBJ1-4; D not certain. Germline CDR1 is LNHNV and CDR2 is YYDKDF (reference sequence). There are 15 residues in the CDR3. Deletions cut 0 bases from V and 5 bases from J, with 10 bases between. CDR3 residues: CATSRDPGGNEKLFF. In DNA, the CDR3 is TGTGCCACCAGCAGAGATCCGGGAGGGAATGAAAAACTGTTTTTT.

V and J are TRBV5-1 and TRBJ2-1; no clear D. The CDR3 consists of 15 residues. V lost 0 bases to trimming and J lost 0 bases, with 7 bases between them. Germline assignment: CDR1 SGHRS and CDR2 YFSETQ. The DNA for the CDR3 is TGCGCCAGCAGCTTGGACTGGAGCTCCTACAATGAGCAGTTCTTC. Residues: CASSLDWSSYNEQFF.

The chain is built from TRBV11-1 and TRBJ1-4; D is possibly TRBD1 (6 bases). Germline-derived CDR1 and CDR2 are SGHAT and FQDESV (reference sequence). Between the trimmed V and J ends, which lost 5 bases and 6 bases, there was a span of 16 bases. CDR3 length: 15 amino acids. The CDR3 reads CASSGPGQGYEKLFF. As DNA, the CDR3 is TGTGCCAGCAGCGGACCGGGACAAGGCTATGAAAAACTGTTTTTT. The entire variable domain, with the rest obtained from reference TRBV11-1 and TRBJ1-4, is as follows: EAEVAQSPRYKITEKSQAVAFWCDPISGHATLYWYRQILGQGPELLVQFQDESVVDDSQLPKDRFSAERLKGVDSTLKIQPAELGDSAMYLCASSGPGQGYEKLFFGSGTQLSVL.

V is TRBV19 and J is TRBJ1-3; D is possibly TRBD1 (5 bases). Trimming took off 6 bases at V and 0 bases at J, with 12 bases between the two ends. This CDR3 is built from 15 residues. Germline assignment: CDR1 LNHDA and CDR2 SQIVND (reference sequence). The CDR3 reads CASSMLTASGNTIYF. CDR3 sequence (DNA): TGTGCCAGTAGCATGCTGACAGCCTCTGGAAACACCATATATTTT.

The chain joins TRBV29-1 to TRBJ1-2, with TRBD1 matching over 10 bases. CDR3 length equals 12 residues. Germline V lookup: CDR1 SQVTM, CDR2 ANQGSEA. V trimming: 6 bases; J trimming: 7 bases; junction bases outside the gene matches: 5. The CDR3 bases are TGCAGCGTCAGACAGGGGGCAGTTGGCTACACCTTC. It is translated as CSVRQGAVGYTF.

This chain connects TRBV7-2 to TRBJ2-3, with D hard to call. Germline assignment: CDR1 SGHTA and CDR2 FQGNSA. There are 15 residues in the CDR3. V was cut by 3 bases and J by 2 bases, with 12 bases left in between. This chain's CDR3 is CASSLSRTNTDTQYF. The DNA of the CDR3 is TGTGCCAGCAGCTTGTCCAGAACTAACACAGATACGCAGTATTTT.

The CDR3 reads CASVSSGSTYNEQFF. In nucleotides, the CDR3 is TGTGCCAGCGTTTCTAGCGGGAGTACCTACAATGAGCAGTTCTTC. The V and J genes are TRBV2 and TRBJ2-1; 10 bases fit TRBD2. Germline-derived CDR1 and CDR2 are SNHLY and FYNNEI. Trimming removed 8 bases from V and 2 bases from J; junction bases left unmatched: 6. This CDR3 has 15 residues.

J is TRBJ1-5 and V is TRBV19; TRBD1 aligns across 7 bases. Losses at the gene ends were 5 bases for V and 4 bases for J; bases not matched to a gene: 5. Germline V gene sequence: CDR1 LNHDA, CDR2 SQIVND (reference sequence). The CDR3 covers 14 residues. In DNA, the CDR3 is TGTGCCAGTAGTTCGGGACAGTTAAATCAGCCCCAGCATTTT. This gives the protein CASSSGQLNQPQHF. Using reference TRBV19 and TRBJ1-5 for the parts outside the CDR3, the full variable domain is DGGITQSPKYLFRKEGQNVTLSCEQNLNHDAMYWYRQDPGQGLRLIYYSQIVNDFQKGDIAEGYSVSREKKESFPLTVTSAQKNPTAFYLCASSSGQLNQPQHFGDGTRLSIL.

V is TRBV5-4 and J is TRBJ2-3; D is unclear. The CDR3 has 13 amino acids. V lost 1 base and J lost 11, with 14 bases in between. Germline assignment: CDR1 SGHNT and CDR2 YYREEE (reference sequence). The DNA for the CDR3 is TGTGCCAGCAGCTTGCACTATACAGATGGGCAGTATTTT. Amino acids: CASSLHYTDGQYF.

The gene calls are TRBV5-6 and TRBJ1-1, with D uncertain. Germline assignment: CDR1 SGHDT and CDR2 YYEEEE. CDR3 length equals 13 residues. Trimming left V 4 bases short and J 1 base short, with 8 bases between. The CDR3 coding sequence is TGTGCCAGCAGCCTATTACCGAACACTGAAGCTTTCTTT. This sequence encodes CASSLLPNTEAFF.

This clone appeared once. The V gene is TRBV18, the J gene TRBJ2-7, with 9 bases aligning to TRBD2. This CDR3 contains 15 residues. V shed 6 bases, J shed 4 bases, and the junction held 10 bases outside the gene matches. CDR1 KGHSH and CDR2 LQKENI come from the germline V gene. CDR3 DNA sequence: TGTGCCAGCTCCCCTCTGGGTAGCGGGAGTTACGAGCAGTACTTC. Translating gives CASSPLGSGSYEQYF. The full variable domain, in which reference TRBV18 and TRBJ2-7 provide the parts outside the CDR3, is NAGVMQNPRHLVRRRGQEARLRCSPMKGHSHVYWYRQLPEEGLKFMVYLQKENIIDESGMPKERFSAEFPKEGPSILRIQQVVRGDSAAYFCASSPLGSGSYEQYFGPGTRLTVT.

This rearrangement joins TRBV6-4 to TRBJ1-5; TRBD1 might be the D (6 bases). Germline V gene sequence: CDR1 MRHNA, CDR2 SNTAGT. The CDR3 covers 15 residues. V dropped 5 bases and J dropped 2 bases, with 13 bases sitting between them. CDR3 region: CASSQSGEGNQPQHF. In nucleotides, the CDR3 is TGTGCCAGCAGTCAATCAGGGGAGGGCAATCAGCCCCAGCATTTT.